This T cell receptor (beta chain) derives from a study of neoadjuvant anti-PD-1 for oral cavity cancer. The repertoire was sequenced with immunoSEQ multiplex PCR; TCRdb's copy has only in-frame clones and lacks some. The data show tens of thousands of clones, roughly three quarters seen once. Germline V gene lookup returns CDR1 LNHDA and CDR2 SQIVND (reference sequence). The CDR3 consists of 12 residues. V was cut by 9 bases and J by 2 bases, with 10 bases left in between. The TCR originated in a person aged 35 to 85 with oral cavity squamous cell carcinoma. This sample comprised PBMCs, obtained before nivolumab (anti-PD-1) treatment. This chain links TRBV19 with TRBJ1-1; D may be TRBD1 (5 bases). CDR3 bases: TGTGCCAGCAGACAGTTAAACACTGAAGCTTTCTTT. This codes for CASRQLNTEAFF.